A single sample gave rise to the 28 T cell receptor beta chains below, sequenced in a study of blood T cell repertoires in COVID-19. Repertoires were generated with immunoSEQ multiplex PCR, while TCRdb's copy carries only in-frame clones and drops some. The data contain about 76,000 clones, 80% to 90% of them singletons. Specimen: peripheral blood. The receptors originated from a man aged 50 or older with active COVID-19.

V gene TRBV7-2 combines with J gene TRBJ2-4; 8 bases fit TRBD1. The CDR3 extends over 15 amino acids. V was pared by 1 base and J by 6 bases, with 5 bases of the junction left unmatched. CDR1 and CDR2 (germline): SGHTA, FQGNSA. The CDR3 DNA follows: TGTGCCAGCAGCTTAGGGGGACAGGAGTTAAACATTCAGTACTTC. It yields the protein CASSLGGQELNIQYF.

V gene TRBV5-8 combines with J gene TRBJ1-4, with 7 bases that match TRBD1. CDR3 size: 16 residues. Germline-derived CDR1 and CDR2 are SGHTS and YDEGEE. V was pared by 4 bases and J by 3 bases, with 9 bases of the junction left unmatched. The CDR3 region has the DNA TGTGCCAGCAGCCCGCCACAGGGGATCGCTAATGAAAAACTGTTTTTT. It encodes CASSPPQGIANEKLFF.

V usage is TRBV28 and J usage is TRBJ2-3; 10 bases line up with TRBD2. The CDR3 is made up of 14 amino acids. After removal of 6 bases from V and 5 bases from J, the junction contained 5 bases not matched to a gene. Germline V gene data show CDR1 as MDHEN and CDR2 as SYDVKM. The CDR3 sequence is CASSSGGEEDTQYF. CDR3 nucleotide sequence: TGTGCCAGCAGCAGCGGGGGGGAAGAAGATACGCAGTATTTT.

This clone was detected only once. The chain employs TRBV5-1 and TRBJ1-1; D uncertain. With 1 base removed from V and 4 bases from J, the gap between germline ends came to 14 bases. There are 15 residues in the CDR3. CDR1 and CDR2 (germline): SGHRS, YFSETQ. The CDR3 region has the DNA TGCGCCAGCAGCTTGACCCGGGGAGGAGTCACTGAAGCTTTCTTT. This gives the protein CASSLTRGGVTEAFF.

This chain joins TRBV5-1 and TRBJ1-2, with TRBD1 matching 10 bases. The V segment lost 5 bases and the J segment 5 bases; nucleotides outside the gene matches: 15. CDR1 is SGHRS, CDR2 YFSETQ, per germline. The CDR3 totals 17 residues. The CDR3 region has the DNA TGCGCCAGCAGGCCCGGGACAGGGGCCGCCCAGAGGTATGGCTACACCTTC. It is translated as CASRPGTGAAQRYGYTF.

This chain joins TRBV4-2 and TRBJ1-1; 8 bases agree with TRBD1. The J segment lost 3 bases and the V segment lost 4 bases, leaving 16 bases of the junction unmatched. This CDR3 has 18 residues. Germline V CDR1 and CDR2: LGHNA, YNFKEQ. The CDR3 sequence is CASSRYTGTGATDTEAFF. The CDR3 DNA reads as TGTGCCAGCAGCCGATATACCGGGACAGGCGCCACGGACACTGAAGCTTTCTTT.

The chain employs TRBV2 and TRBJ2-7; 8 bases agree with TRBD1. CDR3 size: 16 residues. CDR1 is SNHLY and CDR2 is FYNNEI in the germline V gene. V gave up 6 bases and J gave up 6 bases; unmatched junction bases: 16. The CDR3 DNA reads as TGTGCCAGCAGCGGACAGGGAGGCTGGGCTGGCTCCGAGCAGTACTTC. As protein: CASSGQGGWAGSEQYF.

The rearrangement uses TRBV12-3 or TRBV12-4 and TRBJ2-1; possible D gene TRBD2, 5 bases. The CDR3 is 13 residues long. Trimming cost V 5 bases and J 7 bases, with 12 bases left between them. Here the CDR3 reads CASSLIAGNEQFF. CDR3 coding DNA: TGTGCCAGCAGTCTTATCGCGGGTAATGAGCAGTTCTTC.

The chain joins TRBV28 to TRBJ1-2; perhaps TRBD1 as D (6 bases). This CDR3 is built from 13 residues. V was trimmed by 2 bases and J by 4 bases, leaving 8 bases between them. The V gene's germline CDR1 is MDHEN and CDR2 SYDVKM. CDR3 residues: CASSLTGPYGYTF. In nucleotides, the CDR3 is TGTGCCAGCAGTTTAACAGGGCCCTATGGCTACACCTTC.

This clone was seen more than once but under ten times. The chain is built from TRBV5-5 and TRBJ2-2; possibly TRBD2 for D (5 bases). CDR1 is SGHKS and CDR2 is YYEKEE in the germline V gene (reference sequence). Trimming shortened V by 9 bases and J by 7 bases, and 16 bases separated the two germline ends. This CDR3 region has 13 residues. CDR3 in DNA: TGTGCCATCCAGAGGGAGTATGGCGGGGAGCTGTTTTTT. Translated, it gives CAIQREYGGELFF.

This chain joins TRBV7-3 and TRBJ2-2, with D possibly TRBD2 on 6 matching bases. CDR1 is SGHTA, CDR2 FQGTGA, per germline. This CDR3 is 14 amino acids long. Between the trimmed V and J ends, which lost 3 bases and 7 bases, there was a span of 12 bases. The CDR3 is CASSFGRSNGELFF. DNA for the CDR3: TGTGCCAGCAGCTTTGGGAGGAGTAACGGGGAGCTGTTTTTT.

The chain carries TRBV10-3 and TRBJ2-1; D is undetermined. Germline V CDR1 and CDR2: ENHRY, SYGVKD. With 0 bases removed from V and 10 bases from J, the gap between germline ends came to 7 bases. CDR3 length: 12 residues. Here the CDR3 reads CAISESGREQFF. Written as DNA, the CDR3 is TGTGCCATCAGTGAGTCGGGCCGGGAGCAGTTCTTC.

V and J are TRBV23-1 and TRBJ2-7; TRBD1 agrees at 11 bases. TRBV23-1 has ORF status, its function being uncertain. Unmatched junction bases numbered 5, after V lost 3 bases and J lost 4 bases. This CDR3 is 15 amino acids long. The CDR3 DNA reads TGCGCCAGCAGTCATAGGACAGGGGGCATGTACGAGCAGTACTTC. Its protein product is CASSHRTGGMYEQYF.

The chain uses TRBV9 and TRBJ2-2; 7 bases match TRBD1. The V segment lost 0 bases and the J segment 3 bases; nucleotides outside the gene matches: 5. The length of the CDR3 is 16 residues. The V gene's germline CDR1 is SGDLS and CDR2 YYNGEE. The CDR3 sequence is CASSVATGLDTGELFF. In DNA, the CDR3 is TGTGCCAGCAGCGTAGCGACAGGGTTGGACACCGGGGAGCTGTTTTTT.

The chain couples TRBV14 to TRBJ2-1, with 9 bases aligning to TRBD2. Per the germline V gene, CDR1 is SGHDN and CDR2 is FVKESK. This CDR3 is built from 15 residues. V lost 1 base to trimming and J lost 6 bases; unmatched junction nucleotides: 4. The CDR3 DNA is TGTGCCAGCAGCCAAGGAGCGGGAGGCGGCAATGAGCAGTTCTTC. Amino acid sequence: CASSQGAGGGNEQFF.

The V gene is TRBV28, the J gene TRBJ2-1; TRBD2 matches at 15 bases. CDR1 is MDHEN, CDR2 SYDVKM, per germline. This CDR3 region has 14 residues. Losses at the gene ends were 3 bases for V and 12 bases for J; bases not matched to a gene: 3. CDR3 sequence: CASSLSGLAGGQFF. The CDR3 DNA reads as TGTGCCAGCAGTTTGTCGGGACTAGCGGGAGGGCAGTTCTTC.

The CDR3 here is CASSYSGSNYEQYF. The CDR3 nucleotides read TGTGCCAGCAGTTATTCGGGTTCAAATTACGAGCAGTACTTC. The chain combines TRBV6-2 or TRBV6-3 with TRBJ2-7; D is unresolved. The germline gives CDR1 MNHEY, CDR2 SVGEGT. The CDR3 consists of 14 residues. The V gene lost 3 bases and the J gene lost 4 bases, with 13 bases spanning the gap.

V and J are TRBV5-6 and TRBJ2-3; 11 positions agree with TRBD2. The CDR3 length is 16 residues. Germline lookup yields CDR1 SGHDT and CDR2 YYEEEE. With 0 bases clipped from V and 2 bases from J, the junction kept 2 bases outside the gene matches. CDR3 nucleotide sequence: TGTGCCAGCAGCTTGGTACTAGCGGGGGACACAGATACGCAGTATTTT. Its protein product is CASSLVLAGDTDTQYF. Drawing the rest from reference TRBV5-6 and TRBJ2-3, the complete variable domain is DAGVTQSPTHLIKTRGQQVTLRCSPKSGHDTVSWYQQALGQGPQFIFQYYEEEERQRGNFPDRFSGHQFPNYSSELNVNALLLGDSALYLCASSLVLAGDTDTQYFGPGTRLTVL.

CDR3 sequence reads: CASSPQGALGGELFF. The CDR3 nucleotides read TGCGCCAGCAGTCCGCAGGGGGCGCTCGGCGGGGAGCTGTTTTTT. This chain links TRBV5-1 with TRBJ2-2, with 8 bases aligning to TRBD1. After removal of 5 bases from V and 7 bases from J, the junction contained 10 bases not matched to a gene. The length of the CDR3 is 15 residues. Germline assignment: CDR1 SGHRS and CDR2 YFSETQ.

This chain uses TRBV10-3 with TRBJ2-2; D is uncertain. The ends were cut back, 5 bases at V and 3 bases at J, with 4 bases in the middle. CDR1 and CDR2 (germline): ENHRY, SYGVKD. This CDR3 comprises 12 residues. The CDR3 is CAISHDTGELFF. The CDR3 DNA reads TGTGCCATCAGTCATGACACCGGGGAGCTGTTTTTT.

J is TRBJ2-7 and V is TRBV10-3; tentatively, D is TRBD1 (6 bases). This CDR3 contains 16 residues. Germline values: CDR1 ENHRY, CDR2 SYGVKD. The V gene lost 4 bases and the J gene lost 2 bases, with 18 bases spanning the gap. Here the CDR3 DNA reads TGTGCCATCAGTGCCACCGGGACAAGGCCACCCTACGAGCAGTACTTC. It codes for CAISATGTRPPYEQYF.

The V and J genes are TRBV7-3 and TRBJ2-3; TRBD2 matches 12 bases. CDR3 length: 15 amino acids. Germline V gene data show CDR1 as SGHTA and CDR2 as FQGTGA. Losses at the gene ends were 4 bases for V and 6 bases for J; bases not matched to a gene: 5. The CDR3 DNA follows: TGTGCCAGCAGCTCCCTAGCGGGAGGGCCCGATACGCAGTATTTT. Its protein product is CASSSLAGGPDTQYF. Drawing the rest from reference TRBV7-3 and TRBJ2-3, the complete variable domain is GAGVSQTPSNKVTEKGKYVELRCDPISGHTALYWYRQSLGQGPEFLIYFQGTGAADDSGLPNDRFFAVRPEGSVSTLKIQRTERGDSAVYLCASSSLAGGPDTQYFGPGTRLTVL.

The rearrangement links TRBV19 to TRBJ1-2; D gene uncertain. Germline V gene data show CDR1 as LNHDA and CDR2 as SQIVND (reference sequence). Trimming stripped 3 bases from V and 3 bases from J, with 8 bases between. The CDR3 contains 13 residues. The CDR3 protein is CASSMAQDYGYTF. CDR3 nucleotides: TGTGCCAGTAGTATGGCGCAGGACTATGGCTACACCTTC.

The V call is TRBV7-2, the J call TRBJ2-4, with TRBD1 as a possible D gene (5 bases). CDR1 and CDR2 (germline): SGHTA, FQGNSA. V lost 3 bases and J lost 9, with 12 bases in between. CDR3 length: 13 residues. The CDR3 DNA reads TGTGCCAGCAGCTTGGGGCCGAGTCCCATTCAGTACTTC. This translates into CASSLGPSPIQYF.

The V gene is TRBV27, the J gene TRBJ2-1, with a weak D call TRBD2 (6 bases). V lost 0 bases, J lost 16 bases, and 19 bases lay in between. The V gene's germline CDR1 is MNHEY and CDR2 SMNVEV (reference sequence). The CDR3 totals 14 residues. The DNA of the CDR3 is TGTGCCAGCAGTTTATCAGAGGCGAGGGAGGTCTTTTTCTTC. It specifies CASSLSEAREVFFF.

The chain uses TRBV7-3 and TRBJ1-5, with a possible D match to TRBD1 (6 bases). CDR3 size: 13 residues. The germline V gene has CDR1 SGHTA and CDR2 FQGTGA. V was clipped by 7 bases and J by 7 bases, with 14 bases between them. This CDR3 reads CASNYRASQPQHF. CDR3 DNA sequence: TGTGCCAGCAACTACAGGGCTTCGCAGCCCCAGCATTTT. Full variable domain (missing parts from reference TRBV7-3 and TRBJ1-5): GAGVSQTPSNKVTEKGKYVELRCDPISGHTALYWYRQSLGQGPEFLIYFQGTGAADDSGLPNDRFFAVRPEGSVSTLKIQRTERGDSAVYLCASNYRASQPQHFGDGTRLSIL.

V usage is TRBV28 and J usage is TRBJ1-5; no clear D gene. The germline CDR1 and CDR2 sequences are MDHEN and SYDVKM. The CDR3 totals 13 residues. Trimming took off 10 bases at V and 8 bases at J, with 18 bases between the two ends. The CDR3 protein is CATRPLMGEPQHF. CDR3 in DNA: TGTGCCACCCGCCCCCTTATGGGCGAGCCCCAGCATTTT.

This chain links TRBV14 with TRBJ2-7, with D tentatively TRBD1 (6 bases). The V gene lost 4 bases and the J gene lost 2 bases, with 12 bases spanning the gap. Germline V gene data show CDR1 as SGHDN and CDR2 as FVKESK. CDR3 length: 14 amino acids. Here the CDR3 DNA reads TGTGCCAGCAGCCGTTACACAGGGACCTACGAGCAGTACTTC. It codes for CASSRYTGTYEQYF.